The rows below give T cell receptor beta chains drawn from one sample of a study of blood T cell repertoires in COVID-19. This table comes from immunoSEQ multiplex PCR, and its TCRdb copy is limited to in-frame clones, with some not included. The sample includes 65,000 to 85,000 clones, around 81% of them seen just once. Specimen: peripheral blood. The receptor set was obtained from a human donor in a cohort sampled during active COVID-19. The CDR3 runs from the conserved cysteine through the conserved F or W. The D gene is left open where the match is weak. Not every row has a clone size; where given, it reads once, few, many or a size class.

d_gene	abundance	v_gene	len	j_gene	CDR3nt	CDR3aa
TRBD2	-	TRBV5-4	16	TRBJ2-1	TGTGCCAGCAGTTCCACCGGGACTAGCGGGGGACCCGAGCAGTTCTTC	CASSSTGTSGGPEQFF
TRBD2	-	TRBV3-1/TRBV3-2	16	TRBJ2-3	TGTGCCAGCAGCCAATCTCCGGGACTAGCGATAGATACGCAGTATTTT	CASSQSPGLAIDTQYF
TRBD1	-	TRBV7-9	14	TRBJ1-6	TGTGCCAGCAGGGGGGACAGGTTTAGTTCACCCCTCCACTTT	CASRGDRFSSPLHF
TRBD2	-	TRBV3-1/TRBV3-2	18	TRBJ2-1	TGTGCCAGCAGCCAAGCTGGCCGGGGACTAGCGGCTTACAATGAGCAGTTCTTC	CASSQAGRGLAAYNEQFF
-	few	TRBV30	12	TRBJ1-2	TGTGCTCAACCCGATCAGGTGTATGGCTACACCTTC	CAQPDQVYGYTF
-	-	TRBV3-1/TRBV3-2	15	TRBJ2-5	TGTGCCAGCAGCCAAGAGGCGCAGGGGGGAGAGACCCAGTACTTC	CASSQEAQGGETQYF
TRBD1	-	TRBV5-5	14	TRBJ2-4	TGTGCCAGCAGCACCGGACAGGGACGGGGCATTCAGTACTTC	CASSTGQGRGIQYF
-	-	TRBV7-7	15	TRBJ2-2	TGTGCCAGCAGCTCCCTGGACAAGAACACCGGGGAGCTGTTTTTT	CASSSLDKNTGELFF
-	-	TRBV12-3/TRBV12-4	13	TRBJ2-2	TGTGCCAGCAGTTTGGGAGTTCCCGGGGAGCTGTTTTTT	CASSLGVPGELFF
TRBD2	-	TRBV5-1	19	TRBJ2-1	TGCGCCAGCAGCCCCGAGGGGCTAGCGGGGAGGAGCTCCTACAATGAGCAGTTCTTC	CASSPEGLAGRSSYNEQFF
-	-	TRBV29-1	14	TRBJ2-2	TGCAGCGTTGAAGTCCTCGGACAGCCCGGGGAGCTGTTTTTT	CSVEVLGQPGELFF
-	many	TRBV18	15	TRBJ1-4	TGTGCCAGCTCACTAAGGCACAGTAATAATGAAAAACTGTTTTTT	CASSLRHSNNEKLFF
TRBD1	-	TRBV19	14	TRBJ1-6	TGTGCCAGTAGTATGGGGACAGATAATTCACCCCTCCACTTT	CASSMGTDNSPLHF
TRBD1	-	TRBV6-6	15	TRBJ1-5	TGTGCCAGCAGTCACAGGGGCGGAAGCAATCAGCCCCAGCATTTT	CASSHRGGSNQPQHF
TRBD2	-	TRBV7-2	14	TRBJ2-1	TGTGCCCAGGGAGGGACTAGCGCCTACAATGAGCAGTTCTTC	CAQGGTSAYNEQFF
-	-	TRBV19	14	TRBJ2-7	TGTGCCAGTAGTATCGGAAGGGGTAGGGACGAGCAGTACTTC	CASSIGRGRDEQYF
TRBD2	-	TRBV3-1/TRBV3-2	15	TRBJ2-5	TGTGCCAGCAGATCAAGCGGGAGGGGAGGAGAGACCCAGTACTTC	CASRSSGRGGETQYF
TRBD1	-	TRBV4-1	15	TRBJ1-1	TGCGCCAGCAGCCATTCTCAGGGGGGAGGAACTGAAGCTTTCTTT	CASSHSQGGGTEAFF
-	-	TRBV19	15	TRBJ1-2	TGTGCCAGTAGTATTTCCGGGGTAGCTAACTATGGCTACACCTTC	CASSISGVANYGYTF
-	-	TRBV10-3	14	TRBJ1-5	TGTGCCATCAGTGAGTCAGGGAGTGGTCAGCCCCAGCATTTT	CAISESGSGQPQHF
TRBD1	-	TRBV2	11	TRBJ2-4	TGTGCCAGCAGTGAAGGGGACAGGCCGTTCTTC	CASSEGDRPFF
-	-	TRBV29-1	14	TRBJ1-2	TGCAGCGTTGGGACAGCGGGGAGAGGCTATGGCTACACCTTC	CSVGTAGRGYGYTF
TRBD1	-	TRBV5-3	13	TRBJ2-5	TGTGCCAGAAGCTTTGGACAGGGAGAGACCCAGTACTTC	CARSFGQGETQYF
TRBD1	-	TRBV5-1	14	TRBJ1-5	TGCGCCAGCAGCCCACAGGGGTTCAATCAGCCCCAGCATTTT	CASSPQGFNQPQHF
TRBD1	-	TRBV6-5	15	TRBJ2-7	TGTGCCAGCACTCAAGGGACAGGAGATCCCTCCGAGCAGTACTTC	CASTQGTGDPSEQYF
TRBD2	-	TRBV29-1	19	TRBJ2-5	TGCAGCGTTGGGCCTATATACGCTAGCGGGAGAGGGGGGATAGAGACCCAGTACTTC	CSVGPIYASGRGGIETQYF
-	-	TRBV20-1	13	TRBJ1-1	TGCAGTGCTAGTCGGGGAGCCGAAACTGAAGCTTTCTTT	CSASRGAETEAFF
-	few	TRBV29-1	11	TRBJ1-3	TGCAGCGTTGCGTCTGGAAACACCATATATTTT	CSVASGNTIYF
TRBD2	-	TRBV10-2	15	TRBJ2-5	TGCGCCAGCAGTGAGAAAGCGGGGGGCGGGGAGACCCAGTACTTC	CASSEKAGGGETQYF
TRBD1	-	TRBV5-1	14	TRBJ2-1	TGCGCCAGCAGCCTCCGGGACAGTTACAATGAGCAGTTCTTC	CASSLRDSYNEQFF
TRBD1	-	TRBV6-1	16	TRBJ1-1	TGTGCCAGCAGTGAAGGGTGGGGACAGGGGAACACTGAAGCTTTCTTT	CASSEGWGQGNTEAFF
-	-	TRBV5-1	15	TRBJ2-3	TGCGCCAGCAGCCTCACTCGCGGGGTCACAGATACGCAGTATTTT	CASSLTRGVTDTQYF
-	-	TRBV28	17	TRBJ1-1	TGTGCCAGCAGTTTGGGGACATCGGTCTTGATCGACACTGAAGCTTTCTTT	CASSLGTSVLIDTEAFF
TRBD1	-	TRBV27	15	TRBJ2-3	TGTGCCAGCAGTCTCGACAGGGGCAAAGCAGATACGCAGTATTTT	CASSLDRGKADTQYF
TRBD1	-	TRBV29-1	12	TRBJ1-2	TGCAGCGTCGGACAGGGACCCTATGGCTACACCTTC	CSVGQGPYGYTF
-	-	TRBV5-4	12	TRBJ2-2	TGTGCCAGCAGCTTGTCCGCGGGGGAGCTGTTTTTT	CASSLSAGELFF
-	-	TRBV7-8	13	TRBJ2-5	TGTGCCAGCAGCTTTCATTACGGGGAGACCCAGTACTTC	CASSFHYGETQYF